This T cell receptor beta chain stems from a study of vaccination and CD4 T cells after COVID-19 (dated 2022 in TCRdb). Regarding the research as a whole: Convalescent patients had a positive SARS-CoV-2 result on nasal swab PCR, and of these patients, fewer than ten had mild disease and one had severe disease. Post-vaccine blood samples were taken a median of roughly 72 days after the second vaccine dose, with a range of about 12 to 250 days. In roughly eleven COVID-19 convalescent patients and 4 infection-naive healthy vaccine recipients, the spike-specific CD4+ TCR repertoire before mRNA vaccination was compared with the repertoire after mRNA vaccination. The convalescent cohort comprised six males and four females, including two Hispanic individuals, seven Caucasians, two Asians and one multiracial person. Each participant got two doses of either the Pfizer-BioNTech BNT162b2 vaccine (n=8) or the Moderna mRNA-1273 vaccine (n=2). Overlapping spike peptide pools from SARS-CoV-2 and from the common cold coronaviruses HCoV-NL63, HCoV-OC43 and HCoV-229E were used as culture stimuli. Post-COVID blood samples were collected from convalescent patients a median of around 100 days after diagnosis, with a range of roughly 35 to 170 days. Control cultures used a CEFX viral epitope pool as positive control, an HIV-1 Nef peptide pool as negative control, or no peptide.

The germline V gene encodes CDR1 SGHVS and CDR2 FQNEAQ. Inclusive of the bounding cysteine and phenylalanine, the CDR3 is 13 residues long. CDR3 DNA only is kept here, 39 bases in frame from base 1. Trimming costs V 6 bases and J 2 bases, and their ends lie 8 bases apart. The library was generated by PCR. DNA from cultured CD4+ T cells was subjected to TCR sequencing with the Oncomine TCR Beta short-read assay at the Johns Hopkins FTIC core. The QIAamp micro DNA kit was used to extract genomic DNA from the cultured CD4+ T cells. The Oncomine TCR Beta libraries from cultured CD4+ T cells were pooled using unique dual indexes and then sequenced on an Illumina iSeq 100. As for how the authors treated the data: Non-productive sequences were filtered out, and CDR3s that did not start with C, did not end with F or W, or were shorter than 7 amino acids were discarded. The MANAFEST web application was used to identify antigen-specific clonotypes by comparing peptide-stimulated wells against reference wells and other culture wells. An FDR below 0.05, an odds ratio above 5, and a productive frequency above 0.1% in at least two of three replicate wells were required for clones to be considered positive. A clonotype counted as cross-reactive if it showed significant expansion both in the SARS-CoV-2 spike wells and in at least one common cold coronavirus spike condition. CDR3 homology was assessed with Levenshtein distances (stringdist) and unrooted phylogenetic trees (ape) in R version 3.6.1. TCRdb passed the public sequencing reads through fastp at Q25 and MiXCR, retaining productive beta sequences. A single entry per CDR3 protein holds the most common genes and DNA from its merged rows. The V and J calls, along with clone size, are taken from TCRdb and not from the paper's own processing. The sample includes more than 3,500 distinct CDR3 sequences, with over 30% observed a single time. The top ten clones comprise roughly 25% of the sample.

What the study reported, not specific to this receptor: Of the vaccine-specific clones in convalescent patients, 304 of 307, or nearly all, reacted only to SARS-CoV-2 spike and did not cross-react with common cold coronaviruses. The study included relatively few convalescent patients and did not analyze early timepoints after natural infection. An increase in the median number of SARS-CoV-2-reactive clonotypes from some 20 after infection to a few dozen after vaccination was observed, but the change was not found to be significant. Among the post-vaccine SARS-CoV-2-reactive clones in convalescent patients, a median about 89% showed up only after vaccination, which suggests vaccine-specific priming.

The treatment or condition label for this specimen denotes: roughly 10-day PBMC culture with coronavirus spike peptide pools or control peptides (ViraFEST assay). To expand antigen-specific T cells with peptide pools and then pick out the expanded clonotypes through TCR sequencing, the study relied on the ViraFEST assay. Positive SARS-CoV-2 PCR tests in the convalescent patients dated from March to December 2020, before Alpha, Beta and Delta variants emerged in the United States. Each well held 1.5 million to 2.5 million PBMCs cultured with roughly 10 ug/ml peptide pools in IMDM containing approximately 5% human AB serum and roughly 9.3 IU/ml IL-2. Half of the culture medium was replaced with fresh IL-2-containing medium on days 3 and 7. After roughly 11 days of culture, CD4+ T cells were isolated by negative selection with the EasySep CD4+ T cell isolation kit. Ficoll-Paque Plus gradient centrifugation was used to isolate PBMCs from whole blood, and the isolated PBMCs were then either used fresh or cryopreserved at -140C. Culture conditions were generally each tested in triplicate wells.

Only a few counts were recorded for this clonotype. It lacks a known antigen. Per-base quality was not reported, and no clone a single base away is much larger than it. The chain couples TRBV7-8 to TRBJ1-3; the D gene is perhaps TRBD1, on 5 matching bases. The receptor comes from a human donor who had recovered from COVID-19. The material sequenced was CD4+ T cells from blood, cultured in vitro. The nucleotide sequence reads TGTGCCAGCAGGGGGGGTCCTGGAAACACCATATATTTT. Its product reads: CASRGGPGNTIYF. Outside the CDR3, residues come from the reference TRBV7-8 and TRBJ1-3 proteins, so the full variable domain is: GAGVSQSPRYKVAKRGQDVALRCDPISGHVSLFWYQQALGQGPEFLTYFQNEAQLDKSGLPSDRFFAERPEGSVSTLKIQRTQQEDSAVYLCASRGGPGNTIYFGEGSWLTVV.